These T cell receptor beta chains were read from a single sample in a study of T cell responses to AZD1222 COVID-19 vaccine. Clones were sequenced by immunoSEQ multiplex PCR, and TCRdb holds only the in-frame ones, with some missing. The table lists about 74,000 clones, around 90% of them singletons. This material consisted of peripheral blood, taken 28 days after the second AZD1222 dose. The receptors shown here come from an adult who received the AZD1222 COVID-19 vaccine. Each CDR3 is given with its conserved first and last residue. A D gene is named only where the DNA matches it firmly. Only some rows state a clone size, as once, few, many or a class for expanded clones.

V gene: TRBV24-1; clone size: NA; J gene: TRBJ1-2; D gene: TRBD1; CDR3 protein: CATSDPGTGDHGYTF; CDR3 DNA: TGTGCCACCAGTGACCCCGGGACAGGGGACCATGGCTACACCTTC
V gene: TRBV10-1; clone size: few; J gene: TRBJ2-7; D gene: TRBD2; CDR3 protein: CASSERTSGGFEQYF; CDR3 DNA: TGCGCCAGCAGTGAGCGGACTAGCGGGGGGTTCGAGCAGTACTTC
V gene: TRBV2; clone size: NA; J gene: TRBJ2-5; D gene: NA; CDR3 protein: CASSEAGGWETQYF; CDR3 DNA: TGTGCCAGCAGTGAAGCTGGAGGGTGGGAGACCCAGTACTTC
V gene: TRBV27; clone size: NA; J gene: TRBJ1-4; D gene: TRBD1; CDR3 protein: CASSSWTGQITNEKLFF; CDR3 DNA: TGTGCCAGCAGTTCCTGGACAGGGCAGATCACTAATGAAAAACTGTTTTTT
V gene: TRBV12-3/TRBV12-4; clone size: NA; J gene: TRBJ2-7; D gene: NA; CDR3 protein: CASSLGYEQYF; CDR3 DNA: TGTGCCAGCAGTTTGGGCTACGAGCAGTACTTC
V gene: TRBV3-1/TRBV3-2; clone size: NA; J gene: TRBJ1-5; D gene: NA; CDR3 protein: CASSQGRYQPQHF; CDR3 DNA: TGTGCCAGCAGCCAAGGGCGGTATCAGCCCCAGCATTTT
V gene: TRBV5-1; clone size: once; J gene: TRBJ1-4; D gene: NA; CDR3 protein: CASSSGRANEKLFF; CDR3 DNA: TGCGCCAGCAGCTCAGGGAGGGCTAATGAAAAACTGTTTTTT
V gene: TRBV6-2/TRBV6-3; clone size: NA; J gene: TRBJ2-3; D gene: NA; CDR3 protein: CASSYNREHPDTQYF; CDR3 DNA: TGTGCCAGCAGTTACAACCGGGAGCATCCAGATACGCAGTATTTT
V gene: TRBV6-5; clone size: NA; J gene: TRBJ2-7; D gene: TRBD2; CDR3 protein: CASTTGGGSYEQYF; CDR3 DNA: TGTGCCAGCACAACGGGGGGGGGCTCCTACGAGCAGTACTTC
V gene: TRBV6-1; clone size: NA; J gene: TRBJ2-4; D gene: NA; CDR3 protein: CASSERGGKNIQYF; CDR3 DNA: TGTGCCAGCAGTGAAAGGGGGGGCAAAAACATTCAGTACTTC
V gene: TRBV3-1/TRBV3-2; clone size: NA; J gene: TRBJ2-2; D gene: TRBD2; CDR3 protein: CASSQAGGAGELFF; CDR3 DNA: TGTGCCAGCAGCCAAGCGGGAGGCGCCGGGGAGCTGTTTTTT
V gene: TRBV7-8; clone size: NA; J gene: TRBJ2-2; D gene: NA; CDR3 protein: CASSSSPTSRNTGELFF; CDR3 DNA: TGTGCCAGCAGCTCATCCCCCACTAGCCGGAACACCGGGGAGCTGTTTTTT
V gene: TRBV28; clone size: NA; J gene: TRBJ1-3; D gene: NA; CDR3 protein: CASSLPGRSGNTIYF; CDR3 DNA: TGTGCCAGCAGTTTGCCGGGGCGCTCTGGAAACACCATATATTTT
V gene: TRBV11-1; clone size: NA; J gene: TRBJ1-1; D gene: TRBD1; CDR3 protein: CASSLPQGAGTEAFF; CDR3 DNA: TGTGCCAGCAGCTTGCCACAGGGGGCGGGAACTGAAGCTTTCTTT
V gene: TRBV18; clone size: NA; J gene: TRBJ2-1; D gene: TRBD2; CDR3 protein: CASSPWEGPKNEQFF; CDR3 DNA: TGTGCCAGCTCACCATGGGAGGGCCCAAAGAATGAGCAGTTCTTC
V gene: TRBV7-6; clone size: NA; J gene: TRBJ1-1; D gene: NA; CDR3 protein: CASSLNTEAFF; CDR3 DNA: TGTGCCAGCAGCCTAAATACTGAAGCTTTCTTT
V gene: TRBV30; clone size: NA; J gene: TRBJ1-5; D gene: NA; CDR3 protein: CAWSPRGHQPQHF; CDR3 DNA: TGTGCCTGGAGCCCTAGAGGGCATCAGCCCCAGCATTTT
V gene: TRBV5-4; clone size: once; J gene: TRBJ2-7; D gene: NA; CDR3 protein: CASSSGGSYEQYF; CDR3 DNA: TGTGCCAGCAGCTCCGGGGGCTCCTACGAGCAGTACTTC
V gene: TRBV7-6; clone size: NA; J gene: TRBJ2-7; D gene: NA; CDR3 protein: CASSLGSGGGSYEQYF; CDR3 DNA: TGTGCCAGCAGCTTAGGTAGCGGAGGAGGCTCCTACGAGCAGTACTTC
V gene: TRBV10-1; clone size: NA; J gene: TRBJ2-1; D gene: TRBD1; CDR3 protein: CASSRGTGNSYNEQFF; CDR3 DNA: TGCGCCAGCAGCCGGGGGACAGGGAACTCCTACAATGAGCAGTTCTTC
V gene: TRBV19; clone size: NA; J gene: TRBJ2-7; D gene: NA; CDR3 protein: CASSAHYEQYF; CDR3 DNA: TGTGCCAGTAGTGCCCACTACGAGCAGTACTTC
V gene: TRBV2; clone size: NA; J gene: TRBJ2-5; D gene: NA; CDR3 protein: CASSELAWETQYF; CDR3 DNA: TGTGCCAGCAGTGAATTAGCTTGGGAGACCCAGTACTTC
V gene: TRBV24-1; clone size: NA; J gene: TRBJ2-1; D gene: TRBD2; CDR3 protein: CATSDTTSGSINEQFF; CDR3 DNA: TGTGCCACCAGTGATACCACTAGCGGGAGCATCAATGAGCAGTTCTTC
V gene: TRBV6-2/TRBV6-3; clone size: medium-sized; J gene: TRBJ2-5; D gene: NA; CDR3 protein: CASSYTPDTQETQYF; CDR3 DNA: TGTGCCAGCAGTTACACGCCGGACACACAAGAGACCCAGTACTTC
V gene: TRBV4-1; clone size: NA; J gene: TRBJ2-1; D gene: NA; CDR3 protein: CASSQEGALSNEQFF; CDR3 DNA: TGCGCCAGCAGCCAAGAGGGGGCGCTTTCAAATGAGCAGTTCTTC
V gene: TRBV19; clone size: NA; J gene: TRBJ1-4; D gene: NA; CDR3 protein: CASRPRGNGEKLFF; CDR3 DNA: TGTGCCAGTAGACCAAGGGGGAATGGTGAAAAACTGTTTTTT
V gene: TRBV19; clone size: NA; J gene: TRBJ2-1; D gene: NA; CDR3 protein: CASSIAWGNEQFF; CDR3 DNA: TGTGCCAGTAGTATAGCTTGGGGCAATGAGCAGTTCTTC
V gene: TRBV2; clone size: NA; J gene: TRBJ1-5; D gene: TRBD1; CDR3 protein: CASGGTGGQPQHF; CDR3 DNA: TGTGCCAGCGGAGGGACAGGGGGTCAGCCCCAGCATTTT
V gene: TRBV7-8; clone size: NA; J gene: TRBJ2-5; D gene: NA; CDR3 protein: CASSLSRGPYQETQYF; CDR3 DNA: TGTGCCAGCAGCTTATCCAGGGGCCCGTACCAAGAGACCCAGTACTTC
V gene: TRBV21-1; clone size: NA; J gene: TRBJ1-1; D gene: NA; CDR3 protein: CASSPNGEAETEAFF; CDR3 DNA: TGTGCCAGCAGCCCTAACGGTGAGGCAGAAACTGAAGCTTTCTTT
V gene: TRBV6-5; clone size: NA; J gene: TRBJ2-5; D gene: NA; CDR3 protein: CASSYSTVKETQYF; CDR3 DNA: TGTGCCAGCAGTTACTCTACTGTTAAAGAGACCCAGTACTTC
V gene: TRBV6-1; clone size: NA; J gene: TRBJ1-2; D gene: NA; CDR3 protein: CASSEVRGNGYTF; CDR3 DNA: TGTGCCAGCAGTGAAGTTAGAGGGAATGGCTACACCTTC
V gene: TRBV5-1; clone size: NA; J gene: TRBJ2-7; D gene: NA; CDR3 protein: CASSFQTEQYF; CDR3 DNA: TGCGCCAGCAGCTTCCAAACAGAACAGTACTTC
V gene: TRBV27; clone size: NA; J gene: TRBJ2-1; D gene: TRBD2; CDR3 protein: CASSPPGLADYNEQFF; CDR3 DNA: TGTGCCAGCAGCCCGCCGGGACTAGCAGATTACAATGAGCAGTTCTTC
V gene: TRBV6-2/TRBV6-3; clone size: NA; J gene: TRBJ2-2; D gene: TRBD2; CDR3 protein: CASSRGEMNTGELFF; CDR3 DNA: TGTGCCAGCAGTCGGGGGGAGATGAACACCGGGGAGCTGTTTTTT
V gene: TRBV7-2; clone size: NA; J gene: TRBJ1-2; D gene: NA; CDR3 protein: CASSLATSGYTF; CDR3 DNA: TGTGCCAGCAGCTTGGCCACTTCTGGCTACACCTTC
V gene: TRBV5-1; clone size: NA; J gene: TRBJ2-1; D gene: TRBD2; CDR3 protein: CASSLGASGSPQSSYNEQFF; CDR3 DNA: TGCGCCAGCAGCTTGGGCGCTAGCGGGAGTCCCCAAAGCTCCTACAATGAGCAGTTCTTC
V gene: TRBV4-3; clone size: once; J gene: TRBJ2-1; D gene: TRBD2; CDR3 protein: CASSQGLAGLIYNEQFF; CDR3 DNA: TGCGCCAGCAGCCAGGGACTAGCGGGACTAATCTACAATGAGCAGTTCTTC
V gene: TRBV4-2; clone size: NA; J gene: TRBJ1-6; D gene: NA; CDR3 protein: CASSQVSIRDSPLHF; CDR3 DNA: TGTGCCAGCAGCCAAGTATCCATCCGGGATTCACCCCTCCACTTT
V gene: TRBV23-1; clone size: NA; J gene: TRBJ2-1; D gene: NA; CDR3 protein: CASSQSGADRASHNEQFF; CDR3 DNA: TGCGCCAGCAGTCAATCCGGGGCGGACAGAGCCTCCCACAATGAGCAGTTCTTC
V gene: TRBV6-5; clone size: NA; J gene: TRBJ1-5; D gene: TRBD1; CDR3 protein: CATGDRDQPQHF; CDR3 DNA: TGTGCCACCGGCGACAGGGATCAGCCCCAGCATTTT
V gene: TRBV5-6; clone size: NA; J gene: TRBJ2-2; D gene: NA; CDR3 protein: CASSLEGRTAGELFF; CDR3 DNA: TGTGCCAGCAGCTTGGAGGGACGGACGGCGGGGGAGCTGTTTTTT
V gene: TRBV28; clone size: NA; J gene: TRBJ1-1; D gene: TRBD1; CDR3 protein: CASSLGGTGNTEAFF; CDR3 DNA: TGTGCCAGCAGTTTAGGCGGGACAGGGAACACTGAAGCTTTCTTT
V gene: TRBV5-1; clone size: NA; J gene: TRBJ2-7; D gene: NA; CDR3 protein: CASSYGPGTSSYEQYF; CDR3 DNA: TGCGCCAGCAGCTACGGCCCCGGGACAAGCTCCTACGAGCAGTACTTC
V gene: TRBV2; clone size: NA; J gene: TRBJ1-1; D gene: TRBD1; CDR3 protein: CASSEPYGTGGAFF; CDR3 DNA: TGTGCCAGCAGTGAACCCTATGGGACAGGGGGAGCTTTCTTT
V gene: TRBV7-2; clone size: NA; J gene: TRBJ2-7; D gene: NA; CDR3 protein: CASSFATYEQYF; CDR3 DNA: TGTGCCAGCAGCTTTGCAACCTACGAGCAGTACTTC
V gene: TRBV7-3; clone size: NA; J gene: TRBJ2-1; D gene: NA; CDR3 protein: CASSQTSGSYNEQFF; CDR3 DNA: TGTGCCAGCAGCCAAACGTCAGGTTCCTACAATGAGCAGTTCTTC
V gene: TRBV7-2; clone size: NA; J gene: TRBJ2-2; D gene: NA; CDR3 protein: CASSLGDYTGELFF; CDR3 DNA: TGTGCCAGCAGCCTGGGTGATTACACCGGGGAGCTGTTTTTT
V gene: TRBV5-6; clone size: once; J gene: TRBJ2-7; D gene: NA; CDR3 protein: CASSLQGEVYEQYF; CDR3 DNA: TGTGCCAGCAGCTTACAGGGAGAGGTATACGAGCAGTACTTC
V gene: TRBV25-1; clone size: NA; J gene: TRBJ2-3; D gene: NA; CDR3 protein: CASRQQSTDTQYF; CDR3 DNA: TGTGCCAGCAGGCAGCAGAGCACAGATACGCAGTATTTT
V gene: TRBV2; clone size: NA; J gene: TRBJ2-2; D gene: NA; CDR3 protein: CASIKTANTGELFF; CDR3 DNA: TGTGCCAGCATAAAGACAGCGAACACCGGGGAGCTGTTTTTT
V gene: TRBV5-4; clone size: few; J gene: TRBJ1-2; D gene: NA; CDR3 protein: CASSSPLGRGKGYTF; CDR3 DNA: TGTGCCAGCAGCTCGCCGTTGGGCAGGGGTAAAGGCTACACCTTC
V gene: TRBV6-5; clone size: NA; J gene: TRBJ2-7; D gene: TRBD2; CDR3 protein: CASSTGLAGGEQYF; CDR3 DNA: TGTGCCAGCAGTACGGGACTAGCGGGAGGCGAGCAGTACTTC
V gene: TRBV28; clone size: NA; J gene: TRBJ2-5; D gene: TRBD2; CDR3 protein: CASRALAGGPETQYF; CDR3 DNA: TGTGCCAGCAGGGCCCTAGCGGGAGGGCCTGAGACCCAGTACTTC
V gene: TRBV2; clone size: few; J gene: TRBJ1-5; D gene: TRBD1; CDR3 protein: CASRGTGGNNQPQHF; CDR3 DNA: TGTGCCAGCAGGGGGACAGGGGGTAACAATCAGCCCCAGCATTTT
V gene: TRBV6-2/TRBV6-3; clone size: NA; J gene: TRBJ1-1; D gene: NA; CDR3 protein: CASSRVGRNTEAFF; CDR3 DNA: TGTGCCAGCAGTAGGGTTGGGCGGAACACTGAAGCTTTCTTT
V gene: TRBV7-2; clone size: NA; J gene: TRBJ2-7; D gene: NA; CDR3 protein: CASSLSGSRHEQYF; CDR3 DNA: TGTGCCAGCAGCTTATCGGGCAGCCGACACGAGCAGTACTTC
V gene: TRBV30; clone size: NA; J gene: TRBJ2-6; D gene: TRBD2; CDR3 protein: CACTTGTSVSGANVLTF; CDR3 DNA: TGTGCCTGCACTACCGGGACTAGCGTCTCTGGGGCCAACGTCCTGACTTTC
V gene: TRBV7-2; clone size: few; J gene: TRBJ2-7; D gene: TRBD1; CDR3 protein: CASSLGDRAGEQYF; CDR3 DNA: TGTGCCAGCAGCTTGGGCGACAGGGCAGGCGAGCAGTACTTC